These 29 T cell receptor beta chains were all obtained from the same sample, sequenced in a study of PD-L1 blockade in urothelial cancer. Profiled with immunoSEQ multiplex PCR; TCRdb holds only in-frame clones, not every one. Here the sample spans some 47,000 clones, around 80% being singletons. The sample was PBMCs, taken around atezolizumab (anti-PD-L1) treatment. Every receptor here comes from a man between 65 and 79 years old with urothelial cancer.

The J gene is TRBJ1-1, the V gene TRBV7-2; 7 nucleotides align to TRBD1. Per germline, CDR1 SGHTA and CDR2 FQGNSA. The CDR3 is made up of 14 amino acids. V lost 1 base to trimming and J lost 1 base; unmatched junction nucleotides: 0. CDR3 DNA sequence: TGTGCCAGCAGCTTAGAGGGGGCGAACACTGAAGCTTTCTTT. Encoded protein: CASSLEGANTEAFF.

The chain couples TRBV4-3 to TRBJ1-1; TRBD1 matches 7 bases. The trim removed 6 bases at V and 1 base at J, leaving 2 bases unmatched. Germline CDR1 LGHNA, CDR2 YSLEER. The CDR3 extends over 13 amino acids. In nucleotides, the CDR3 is TGCGCCAGCAGTCGACAGGGGAACACTGAAGCTTTCTTT. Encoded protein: CASSRQGNTEAFF.

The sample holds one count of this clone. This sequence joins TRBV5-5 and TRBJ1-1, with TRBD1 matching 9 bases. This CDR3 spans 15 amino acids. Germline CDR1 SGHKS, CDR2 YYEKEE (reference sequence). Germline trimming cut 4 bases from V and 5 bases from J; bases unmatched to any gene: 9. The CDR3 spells CASSVTGGAPTEAFF. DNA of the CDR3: TGTGCCAGCAGCGTGACAGGGGGAGCACCAACTGAAGCTTTCTTT. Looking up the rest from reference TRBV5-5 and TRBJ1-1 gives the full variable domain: DAGVTQSPTHLIKTRGQQVTLRCSPISGHKSVSWYQQVLGQGPQFIFQYYEKEERGRGNFPDRFSARQFPNYSSELNVNALLLGDSALYLCASSVTGGAPTEAFFGQGTRLTVV.

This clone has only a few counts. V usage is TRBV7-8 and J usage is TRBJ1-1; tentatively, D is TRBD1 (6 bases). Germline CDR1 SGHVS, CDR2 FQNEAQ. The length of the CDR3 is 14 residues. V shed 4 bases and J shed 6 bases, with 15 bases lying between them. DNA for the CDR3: TGTGCCAGCAGCTCCTCGAGACAGGTCCCTGAAGCTTTCTTT. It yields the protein CASSSSRQVPEAFF.

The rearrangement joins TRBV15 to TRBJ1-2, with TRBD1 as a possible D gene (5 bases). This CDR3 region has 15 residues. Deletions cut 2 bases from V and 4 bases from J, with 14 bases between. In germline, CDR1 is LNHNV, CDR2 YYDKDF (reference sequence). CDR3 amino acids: CATSRQGGYPYGYTF. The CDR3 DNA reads TGTGCCACCAGCAGACAGGGAGGATACCCCTATGGCTACACCTTC.

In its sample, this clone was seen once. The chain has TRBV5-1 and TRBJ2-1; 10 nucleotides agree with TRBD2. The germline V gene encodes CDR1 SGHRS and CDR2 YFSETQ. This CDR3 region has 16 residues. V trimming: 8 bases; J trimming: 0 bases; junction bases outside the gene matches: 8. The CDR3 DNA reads TGCGCCAGTTCACTAGCGGGGAAGAGCTCCTACAATGAGCAGTTCTTC. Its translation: CASSLAGKSSYNEQFF. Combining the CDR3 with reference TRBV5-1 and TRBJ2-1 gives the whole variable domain KAGVTQTPRYLIKTRGQQVTLSCSPISGHRSVSWYQQTPGQGLQFLFEYFSETQRNKGNFPGRFSGRQFSNSRSEMNVSTLELGDSALYLCASSLAGKSSYNEQFFGPGTRLTVL.

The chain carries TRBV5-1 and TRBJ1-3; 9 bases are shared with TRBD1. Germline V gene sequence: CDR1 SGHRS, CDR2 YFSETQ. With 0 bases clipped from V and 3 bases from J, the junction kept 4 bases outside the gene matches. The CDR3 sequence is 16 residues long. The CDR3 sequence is CASSLGDREIGNTIYF. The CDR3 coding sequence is TGCGCCAGCAGCTTGGGGGACAGGGAGATTGGAAACACCATATATTTT.

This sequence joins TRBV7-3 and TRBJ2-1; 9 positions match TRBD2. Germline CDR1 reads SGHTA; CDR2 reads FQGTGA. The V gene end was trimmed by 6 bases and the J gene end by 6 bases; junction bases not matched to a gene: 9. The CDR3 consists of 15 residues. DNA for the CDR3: TGTGCCAGCAGTGTAGCGGGAGCGGGCACCAATGAGCAGTTCTTC. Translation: CASSVAGAGTNEQFF.

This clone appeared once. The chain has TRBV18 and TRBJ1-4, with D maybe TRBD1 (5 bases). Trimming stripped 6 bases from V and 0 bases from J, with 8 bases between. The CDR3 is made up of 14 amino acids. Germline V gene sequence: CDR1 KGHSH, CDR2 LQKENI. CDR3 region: CASSGTTTNEKLFF. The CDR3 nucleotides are TGTGCCAGCTCGGGGACTACAACTAATGAAAAACTGTTTTTT. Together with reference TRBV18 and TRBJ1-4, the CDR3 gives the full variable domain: NAGVMQNPRHLVRRRGQEARLRCSPMKGHSHVYWYRQLPEEGLKFMVYLQKENIIDESGMPKERFSAEFPKEGPSILRIQQVVRGDSAAYFCASSGTTTNEKLFFGSGTQLSVL.

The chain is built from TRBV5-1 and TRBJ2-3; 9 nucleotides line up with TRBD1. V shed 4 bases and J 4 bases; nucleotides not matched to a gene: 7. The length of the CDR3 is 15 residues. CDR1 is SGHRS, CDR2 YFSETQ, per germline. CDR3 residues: CASSRGQGGPDTQYF. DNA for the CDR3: TGCGCCAGCAGCCGGGGACAGGGTGGGCCAGATACGCAGTATTTT.

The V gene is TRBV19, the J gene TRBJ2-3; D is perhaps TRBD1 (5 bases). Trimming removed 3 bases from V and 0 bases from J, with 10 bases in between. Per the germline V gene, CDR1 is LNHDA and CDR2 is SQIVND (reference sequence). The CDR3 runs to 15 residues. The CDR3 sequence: CASSIQGRSTDTQYF. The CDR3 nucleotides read TGTGCCAGTAGTATCCAGGGAAGGAGCACAGATACGCAGTATTTT. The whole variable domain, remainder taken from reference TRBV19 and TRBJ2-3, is DGGITQSPKYLFRKEGQNVTLSCEQNLNHDAMYWYRQDPGQGLRLIYYSQIVNDFQKGDIAEGYSVSREKKESFPLTVTSAQKNPTAFYLCASSIQGRSTDTQYFGPGTRLTVL.

Here the CDR3 reads CAISDRTGRAETQYF. The CDR3 nucleotides are TGTGCCATCAGTGACCGGACAGGGCGGGCAGAGACCCAGTACTTC. V is TRBV10-3 and J is TRBJ2-5, with TRBD1 matching over 8 bases. Germline V lookup: CDR1 ENHRY, CDR2 SYGVKD. The V and J ends lost 3 bases and 4 bases, in that order; junction bases with no gene match: 7. The CDR3 consists of 15 residues.

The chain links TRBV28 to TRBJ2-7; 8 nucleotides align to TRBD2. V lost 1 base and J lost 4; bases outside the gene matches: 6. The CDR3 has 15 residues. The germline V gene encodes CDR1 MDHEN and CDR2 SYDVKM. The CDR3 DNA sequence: TGTGCCAGCAGTTTATCGAGCGGGAGTTTATACGAGCAGTACTTC. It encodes CASSLSSGSLYEQYF.

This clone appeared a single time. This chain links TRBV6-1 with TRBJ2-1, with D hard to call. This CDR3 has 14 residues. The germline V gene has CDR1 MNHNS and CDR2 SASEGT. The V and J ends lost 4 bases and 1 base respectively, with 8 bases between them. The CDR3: CASSAARSYNEQFF. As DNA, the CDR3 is TGTGCCAGCAGTGCTGCTAGGTCCTACAATGAGCAGTTCTTC.

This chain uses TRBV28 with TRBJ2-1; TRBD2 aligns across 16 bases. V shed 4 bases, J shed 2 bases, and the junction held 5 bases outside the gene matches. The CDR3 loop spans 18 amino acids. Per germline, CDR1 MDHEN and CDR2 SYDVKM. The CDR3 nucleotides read TGTGCCAGCAGTTCCCTGGGACTAGCGGGAGGGACCTACAATGAGCAGTTCTTC. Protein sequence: CASSSLGLAGGTYNEQFF.

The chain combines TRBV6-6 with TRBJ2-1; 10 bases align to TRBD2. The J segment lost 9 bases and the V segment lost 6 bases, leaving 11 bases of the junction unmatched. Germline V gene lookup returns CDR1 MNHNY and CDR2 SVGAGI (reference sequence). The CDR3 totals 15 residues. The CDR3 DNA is TGTGCCAGCAGGAGTGATAGCGGGAGGTCGTCTGAGCAGTTCTTC. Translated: CASRSDSGRSSEQFF.

The CDR3 DNA sequence: TGTGCCAGCTCACCATCGGCTAGCGGTTACACAGATACGCAGTATTTT. Residues: CASSPSASGYTDTQYF. This chain uses TRBV18 with TRBJ2-3; 7 bases map to TRBD2. J lost 2 bases, V lost 2 bases, and 7 bases had no gene match. The germline V gene has CDR1 KGHSH and CDR2 LQKENI. This CDR3 spans 16 amino acids.

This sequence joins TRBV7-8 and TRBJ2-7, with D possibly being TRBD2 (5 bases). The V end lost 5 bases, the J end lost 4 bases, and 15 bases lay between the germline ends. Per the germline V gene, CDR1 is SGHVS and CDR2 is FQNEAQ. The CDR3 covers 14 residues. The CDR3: CASSRTAGGYEQYF. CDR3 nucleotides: TGTGCCAGCAGCCGGACGGCTGGAGGATACGAGCAGTACTTC.

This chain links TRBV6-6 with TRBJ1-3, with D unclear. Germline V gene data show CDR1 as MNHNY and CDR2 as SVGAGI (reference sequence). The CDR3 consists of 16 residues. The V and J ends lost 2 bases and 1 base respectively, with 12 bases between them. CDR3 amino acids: CASSYNLASSGNTIYF. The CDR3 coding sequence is TGTGCCAGCAGTTACAACCTCGCGTCATCTGGAAACACCATATATTTT.

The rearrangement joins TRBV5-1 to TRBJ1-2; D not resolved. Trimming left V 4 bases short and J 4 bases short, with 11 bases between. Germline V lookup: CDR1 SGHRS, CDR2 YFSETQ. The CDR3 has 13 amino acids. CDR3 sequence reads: CASSPEGVYGYTF. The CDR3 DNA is TGCGCCAGCAGCCCCGAGGGTGTCTATGGCTACACCTTC.

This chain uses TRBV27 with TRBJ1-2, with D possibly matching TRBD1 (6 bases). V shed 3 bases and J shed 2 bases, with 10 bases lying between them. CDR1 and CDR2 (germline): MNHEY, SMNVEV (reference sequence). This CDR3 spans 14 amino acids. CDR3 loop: CASSLTRGNYGYTF. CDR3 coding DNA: TGTGCCAGCAGTTTGACCAGGGGAAACTATGGCTACACCTTC.

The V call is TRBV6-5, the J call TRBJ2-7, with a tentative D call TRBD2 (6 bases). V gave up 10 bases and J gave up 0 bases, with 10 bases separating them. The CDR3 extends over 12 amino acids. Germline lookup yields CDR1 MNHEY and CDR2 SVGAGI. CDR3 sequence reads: CATGTGSYEQYF. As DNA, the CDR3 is TGTGCCACGGGGACTGGCTCCTACGAGCAGTACTTC.

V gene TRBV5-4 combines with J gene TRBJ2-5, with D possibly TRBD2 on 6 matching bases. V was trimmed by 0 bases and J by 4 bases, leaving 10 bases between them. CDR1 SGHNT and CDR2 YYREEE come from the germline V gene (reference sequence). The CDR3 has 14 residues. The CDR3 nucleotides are TGTGCCAGCAGCTTGGGGGGGGTGGGAGAGACCCAGTACTTC. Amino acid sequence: CASSLGGVGETQYF. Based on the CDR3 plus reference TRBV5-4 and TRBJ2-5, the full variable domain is ETGVTQSPTHLIKTRGQQVTLRCSSQSGHNTVSWYQQALGQGPQFIFQYYREEENGRGNFPPRFSGLQFPNYSSELNVNALELDDSALYLCASSLGGVGETQYFGPGTRLLVL.

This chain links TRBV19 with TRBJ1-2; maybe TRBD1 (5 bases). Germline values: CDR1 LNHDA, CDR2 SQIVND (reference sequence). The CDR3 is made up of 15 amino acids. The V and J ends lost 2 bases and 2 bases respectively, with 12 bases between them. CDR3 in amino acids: CASSISQGVNYGYTF. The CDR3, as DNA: TGTGCCAGTAGTATAAGCCAGGGCGTGAACTATGGCTACACCTTC.

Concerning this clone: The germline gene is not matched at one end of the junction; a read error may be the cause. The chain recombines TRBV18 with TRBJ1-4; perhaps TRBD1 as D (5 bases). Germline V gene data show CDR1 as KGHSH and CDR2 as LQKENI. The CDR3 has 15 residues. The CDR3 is CASTPGGTANEKLFF. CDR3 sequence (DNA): TGTGCCAGCACACCGGGAGGGACTGCTAATGAAAAACTGTTTTTT.

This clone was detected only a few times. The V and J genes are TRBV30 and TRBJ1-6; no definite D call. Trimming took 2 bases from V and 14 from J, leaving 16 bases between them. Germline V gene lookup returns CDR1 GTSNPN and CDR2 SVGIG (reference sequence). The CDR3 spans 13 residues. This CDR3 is CAWSQRESSALHF. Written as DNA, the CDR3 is TGTGCCTGGAGTCAGAGGGAATCGAGTGCCCTCCACTTT. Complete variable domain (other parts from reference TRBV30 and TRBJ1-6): SQTIHQWPATLVQPVGSPLSLECTVEGTSNPNLYWYRQAAGRGLQLLFYSVGIGQISSEVPQNLSASRPQDRQFILSSKKLLLSDSGFYLCAWSQRESSALHFGNGTRLTVT.

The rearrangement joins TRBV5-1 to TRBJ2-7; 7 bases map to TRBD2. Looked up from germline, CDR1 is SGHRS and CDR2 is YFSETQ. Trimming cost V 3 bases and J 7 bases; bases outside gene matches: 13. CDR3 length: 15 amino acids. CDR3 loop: CASSSRMAGAGEQYF. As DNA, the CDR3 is TGCGCCAGCAGCTCGAGGATGGCGGGAGCGGGGGAGCAGTACTTC.

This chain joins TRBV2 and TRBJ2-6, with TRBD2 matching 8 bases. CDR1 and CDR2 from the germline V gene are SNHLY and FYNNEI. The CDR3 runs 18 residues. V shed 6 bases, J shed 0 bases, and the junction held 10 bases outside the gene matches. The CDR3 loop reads CASRPAGGGSSGANVLTF. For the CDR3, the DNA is TGTGCCAGCAGGCCTGCGGGGGGTGGAAGCTCTGGGGCCAACGTCCTGACTTTC. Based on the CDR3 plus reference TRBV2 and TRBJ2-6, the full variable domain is EPEVTQTPSHQVTQMGQEVILRCVPISNHLYFYWYRQILGQKVEFLVSFYNNEISEKSEIFDDQFSVERPDGSNFTLKIRSTKLEDSAMYFCASRPAGGGSSGANVLTFGAGSRLTVL.

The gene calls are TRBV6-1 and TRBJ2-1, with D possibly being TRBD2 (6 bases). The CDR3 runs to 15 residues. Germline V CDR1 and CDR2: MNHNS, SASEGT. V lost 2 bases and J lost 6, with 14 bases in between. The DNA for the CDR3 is TGTGCCAGCAGTGAAATGTATGGAGGGGTCAATGAGCAGTTCTTC. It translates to CASSEMYGGVNEQFF.